The subject of this entry is one TCR beta chain. Antigen unknown. PCR amplification relied on 60 Vbeta primers (plus 13 Jbeta primers). Produced via immunoSEQ multiplex PCR; TCRdb's table is partial and in-frame only. The sample includes about 150,000 clones, roughly 88% of them seen just once. Germline CDR1 and CDR2: SGHTS and YDEGEE. The CDR3 covers 15 residues. The ends were cut back, 1 base at V and 2 bases at J, with 13 bases in the middle. The data were taken from a study of cytomegalovirus exposure and HLA in healthy donors. Regarding the study as a whole: The presence/absence work took it that sequencing depth was about the same across donors.

The sequenced material came from PBMCs. This sequence originates from a woman aged 40 to 50 in good health and CMV-seronegative. The chain combines TRBV5-8 with TRBJ2-7; possibly TRBD2 for D (6 bases). The CDR3 coding sequence is TGTGCCAGCAGCTTGATAGTTAGCGGTCCCTACGAGCAGTACTTC. Its protein product is CASSLIVSGPYEQYF. Complete variable domain (other parts from reference TRBV5-8 and TRBJ2-7): EAGVTQSPTHLIKTRGQQATLRCSPISGHTSVYWYQQALGLGLQFLLWYDEGEERNRGNFPPRFSGRQFPNYSSELNVNALELEDSALYLCASSLIVSGPYEQYFGPGTRLTVT.